Below, one T cell receptor (beta chain) is given with its context. Its antigen is not yet known. Base qualities are not at hand, and no much larger clone is one base apart. The collaborating institutions used their own protocols to collect whole blood in K2EDTA tubes. For TCRbeta analysis, collaborator samples were shipped as frozen whole blood, as isolated PBMCs, or as DNA extracted from either sample type. TCRbeta CDR3 regions were amplified from genomic DNA using the immunoSEQ Assay, a bias-controlled multiplex PCR. The authors processed their data as follows. The number of nucleated cells in each sample was estimated from the amplification of reference gene primers within the assay. To quantify the absolute abundance of each unique TCRbeta CDR3 rearrangement, sequence reads were collapsed and filtered. For each sample, productive Simpson clonality was calculated as the square root of Simpson's diversity index over productive rearrangements. In its TCRdb copy, this immuneACCESS table keeps in-frame sequences only and misses some clones. Where compared with another copy, unresolved V genes explain less than half of these, and the others have no known cause. That table gives V, J and clone size, and the DNA gave D and trimming. In this sample the table shows 140,000 to 150,000 clones, 88% of which occur a single time. About 2.3% of the sample lies in the top ten.

This entry comes from a study of blood T cell repertoires in COVID-19 (TCRdb year 2020). For the wider study: Collaborator samples came from the United States, Italy and Spain and covered acute and convalescent phases of COVID-19. The material from the prospective study consisted of cDNA or gDNA derived from T cells, B-cell-depleted T cells, or PBMCs. The dataset comprised deeply sampled blood TCRbeta repertoires from subjects exposed to, actively infected with, or recovered from COVID-19. The repertoires were released in a freely available public database intended as a resource for research on the immune response to SARS-CoV-2. Samples came from the ongoing ImmuneRACE study (first 160 participants) plus 1,254 subjects from 6 global collaborators. The sample metadata nearly always contained a de-identified subject ID, COVID-19 status, age in years and sex. Where HLA class I and class II types were available, the types were taken from metadata supplied by the sample provider, not from assay-based typing. Study-wide findings and limitations: How much clinical and demographic metadata was included differed by source and by participant, and the metadata was provided uncurated.

The V end gives up 4 bases and the J end 0 bases, leaving 4 bases in the junction not matched to a gene. Spanning cysteine to phenylalanine, the CDR3 consists of 15 amino acids. Only the CDR3 region is kept as DNA, spanning 45 bases read in frame from base 1. Sequences MNHNY (CDR1) and SVGAGI (CDR2) are obtained from the germline V gene (reference sequence). Here the chain combines TRBV6-6 and TRBJ2-3; TRBD1 agrees with 7 junctional bases. This TCR derives from a human donor in a cohort sampled during active COVID-19. Sequencing input: peripheral blood. The sequenced DNA: TGTGCCAGCAGTTCCGACAGGGTGAGCACAGATACGCAGTATTTT. Translated, it reads CASSSDRVSTDTQYF.